This T cell receptor (beta chain) originates from a study of cytomegalovirus exposure and HLA in healthy donors. Study-level results: The listing of some 170 TCR beta chains classed them as cytomegalovirus-associated.

This CDR3 contains 14 residues. The trim removed 3 bases at V and 8 bases at J, leaving 7 bases unmatched. The V gene's germline CDR1 is SGDLS and CDR2 YYNGEE. Comments on this clone: What it binds is not known.

Libraries were prepared by immunoSEQ multiplex PCR; TCRdb keeps only in-frame clonotypes and omits some of them. The repertoire includes about 220,000 clones, around nine tenths of them detected once, and 2.5% to 3% sits in the top ten. This chain joins TRBV9 and TRBJ2-1; 8 bases map to TRBD2. Sequencing was carried out using PBMCs. This receptor was obtained from a man aged 18 to 35 in good health and CMV-seronegative. The CDR3, as DNA: TGTGCCAGCAGCGCCCAGAACGGGGGGGATGAGCAGTTCTTC. This encodes CASSAQNGGDEQFF.